This T cell receptor (beta chain) was sequenced for a study of blood T cell repertoires in COVID-19. The wider study: T cells, B-cell-depleted T cells, or PBMCs provided the cDNA or gDNA that served as material.

Germline assignment: CDR1 GTSNPN and CDR2 SVGIG (reference sequence). Deletions cut 4 bases from V and 4 bases from J, with 17 bases between. This CDR3 comprises 16 residues. While infection was still active, Seattle patients were enrolled and then followed longitudinally. The authors' processing: The authors estimated nucleated cell counts from reference gene primer amplification. Only in-frame clones appear in the TCRdb table, and some are missing; sequencing was by immunoSEQ multiplex PCR. Clone size and V and J calls were adopted from that table, with D and trimming inferred from the DNA. The repertoire holds 150,000 to 180,000 clones, 83% seen once, with 9.5% to 13% in the top ten.

Specimen: peripheral blood. This TCR came from a woman aged 55 to 70 with COVID-19, enrolled during active disease. V gene TRBV30 combines with J gene TRBJ2-6, with D perhaps matching TRBD1 (6 bases). In DNA form, the CDR3 reads TGTGCCTGGAAGGGGCAGGGGCCTAAGGGGGCCAACGTCCTGACTTTC. It encodes CAWKGQGPKGANVLTF.